This entry is about one T cell receptor beta chain. Its antigen is not known. V lost 3 bases, J lost 4 bases, and 3 bases stayed unmatched. Germline V gene lookup returns CDR1 MNHEY and CDR2 SMNVEV (reference sequence). CDR3 length equals 14 residues. This table comes from immunoSEQ multiplex PCR, and its TCRdb copy is limited to in-frame clones, with some not included. The specimen gives about 5,700 clones without singletons; the ten biggest hold roughly 24%. A marrow graft followed busulfan-fludarabine conditioning, with cyclophosphamide on days +3 and +4. The sample is drawn from a study of T cells after posttransplantation cyclophosphamide. Study observations and caveats: Later blood repertoires were often dominated by clones from the donor CD8+ memory compartment. TRB overlap between skin or GI tissue T cells and blood was limited.

Specimen: PBMCs, collected after allogeneic stem cell transplant with posttransplant cyclophosphamide. The chain has TRBV27 and TRBJ1-1, with 9 positions matching TRBD1. The source of this sequence is a male patient aged 55 to 69 who received an allogeneic stem cell transplant from a related donor, was CMV-positive, and had no GVHD. Some T cells may have originated in the graft donor. CDR3 nucleotide sequence: TGTGCCAGCAGTTTCCGACAGGGGGGCACTGAAGCTTTCTTT. It encodes CASSFRQGGTEAFF.